This T cell receptor beta chain was identified in a study of OX40 agonist ivuxolimab in advanced cancers. As for the study more broadly: The costimulatory receptor OX40 (CD134) was targeted by ivuxolimab, a fully human IgG2 agonistic monoclonal antibody. Of the approximately 50 patients in dose escalation, 19 had hepatocellular carcinoma, approximately 15 had melanoma, 9 had renal cell carcinoma and 9 had head and neck cancer. Patients were allowed to have had prior anti-PD-1, anti-PD-L1 or anti-CTLA-4 therapy, and approximately 40% of the dose-escalation patients had been treated with checkpoint inhibitors. Partial responses occurred in three dose-escalation patients, of whom one had hepatocellular carcinoma and two had cutaneous melanoma. The point of sequencing TCRbeta in the periphery was to test whether ivuxolimab changed TCR sequence diversity and drove clonal T-cell expansion. The monotherapy dose-escalation portion (N ≈ 50 patients) of the phase I ivuxolimab trial is reported in the paper. The dose-escalation cohort was 80% to 90% male with a mean age of 60 years, ranging from roughly 20 to 80. Intravenous ivuxolimab was administered to patients every 2 weeks at six dose levels: 0.01, 0.1, 0.3, 1.5, 3 and 10 mg/kg. Results the study describes overall, beyond this receptor: Antigen specificity was not determined for the clonally expanded peripheral T cells. At doses of 0.1 to 3.0 mg/kg, clonal expansion of both CD4+ and CD8+ T cells in blood was seen between baseline and week 6. In the 0.1-3.0 mg/kg groups, partial responders had among the lowest normalized peripheral clonal expansion, particularly in CD8+ T cells. Low levels of normalized T-cell clonal expansion were also seen in some patients who did not respond. After ivuxolimab, CD8+ T cells had more expanded clones than CD4+ T cells on average.

Notes on this clone: Its antigen remains undetermined. Qualities for individual bases were not recorded, and no much larger clone is one base off.

Patients with autoimmune disease history or receiving systemic immunosuppression were excluded from the trial. Peripheral blood for TCR sequencing was drawn from every dose cohort at baseline, at cycle 4 day 1 and at cycle 7 day 1. Samples came from an open-label, multicenter, first-in-human phase I dose-escalation trial of ivuxolimab. Adults with locally advanced or metastatic melanoma, renal cell, hepatocellular, or head and neck squamous cell carcinoma were enrolled in the trial. Before TCR sequencing, CD4+ T cells and CD8+ T cells from peripheral blood were sorted into separate populations. CDR1 is given as MNHEY and CDR2 as SVGAGI, both from the germline V gene. The CDR3 sequence holds 15 residues, the cysteine and phenylalanine included. The DNA shown is the 45-base CDR3, in frame from base 1. After removal of 6 bases from V and 5 bases from J, the junction retains 5 bases not matched to a gene.

For sequencing of the TCRbeta CDR3 region, genomic DNA was extracted from the sorted cells. The immunoSEQ Assay was used for sequencing of TCRbeta CDR3 regions. TCRdb limited this immuneACCESS table to in-frame rearrangements with V and J called. A share of clones is missing; checked studies link under half to unresolved V genes, and the rest is unexplained. In this sample the table shows some 80,000 clones, around 94% of which occur a single time. Together, the top ten hold about 20% of the sample. The source material was CD4+ or CD8+ T cells sorted from blood, sampled in a trial of the OX40 agonist ivuxolimab. This receptor was identified in an adult with an advanced solid tumor such as melanoma, head and neck, liver or kidney cancer. The chain couples TRBV6-5 to TRBJ2-7, with 15 bases aligning to TRBD2. The CDR3 has the sequence CASRGLAGGPHEQYF. The base sequence is TGTGCCAGCAGGGGACTAGCGGGAGGTCCACACGAGCAGTACTTC.